This T cell receptor beta chain originates from a study of cytomegalovirus exposure and HLA in healthy donors. Germline-derived CDR1 and CDR2 are SGHAT and FQDESV (reference sequence). The CDR3 totals 16 residues. Trimming cost V 3 bases and J 0 bases, with 9 bases left between them. The PCR contained 60 Vbeta and 13 Jbeta primers. The repertoire was sequenced with immunoSEQ multiplex PCR; TCRdb's copy has only in-frame clones and lacks some. The sample lists under 200,000 clones; roughly 80% were seen once. This clonotype originated in a man aged 35-49 years in good health and CMV-seropositive. The genes are TRBV11-1 and TRBJ2-6; no clear D. The sample taken for sequencing was PBMCs. For the CDR3, the DNA is TGTGCCAGCAGCTTTCGTGGAGTCTCTGGGGCCAACGTCCTGACTTTC. This translates into CASSFRGVSGANVLTF.